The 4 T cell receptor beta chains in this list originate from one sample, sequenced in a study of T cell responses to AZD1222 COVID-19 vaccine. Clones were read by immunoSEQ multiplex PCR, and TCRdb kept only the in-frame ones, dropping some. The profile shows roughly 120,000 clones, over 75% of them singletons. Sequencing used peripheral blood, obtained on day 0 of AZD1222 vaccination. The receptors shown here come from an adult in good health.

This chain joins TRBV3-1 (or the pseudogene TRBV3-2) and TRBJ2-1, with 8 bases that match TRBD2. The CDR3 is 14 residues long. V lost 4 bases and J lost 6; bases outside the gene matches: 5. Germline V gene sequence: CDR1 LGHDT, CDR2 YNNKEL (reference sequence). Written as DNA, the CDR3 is TGTGCCAGCAGCCCGGGACTAGATCCCAATGAGCAGTTCTTC. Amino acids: CASSPGLDPNEQFF.

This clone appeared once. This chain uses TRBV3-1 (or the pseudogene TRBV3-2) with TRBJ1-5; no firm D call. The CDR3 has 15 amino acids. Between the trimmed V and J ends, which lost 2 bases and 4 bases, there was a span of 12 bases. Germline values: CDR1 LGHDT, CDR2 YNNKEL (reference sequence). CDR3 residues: CASSQQIGGNQPQHF. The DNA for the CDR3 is TGTGCCAGCAGCCAACAAATAGGAGGGAATCAGCCCCAGCATTTT.

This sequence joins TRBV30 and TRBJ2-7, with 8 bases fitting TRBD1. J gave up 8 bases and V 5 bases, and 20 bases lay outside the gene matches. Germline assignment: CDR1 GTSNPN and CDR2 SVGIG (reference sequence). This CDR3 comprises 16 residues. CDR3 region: CAWSNRGEASGPKQYF. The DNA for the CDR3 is TGTGCCTGGTCCAACAGGGGGGAGGCCTCGGGGCCAAAGCAGTACTTC.

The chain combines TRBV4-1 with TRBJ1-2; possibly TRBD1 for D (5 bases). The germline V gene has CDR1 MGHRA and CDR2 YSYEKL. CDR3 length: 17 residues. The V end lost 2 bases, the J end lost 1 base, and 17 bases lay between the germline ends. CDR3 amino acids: CASSQPRMGVSNYGYTF. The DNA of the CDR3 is TGCGCCAGCAGCCAACCAAGGATGGGGGTTAGTAACTATGGCTACACCTTC.